The clone carrying this TCR beta chain was seen at least ten times. The data were taken from a study of T cells in Graves' hyperthyroidism and ophthalmopathy. RNA transcripts served as the template for amplifying TCR beta CDR3 regions. The HTBI primer set served for first-round RT-PCR of the TCR CDR3. One entry per CDR3 protein results from TCRdb running MiXCR on the multiplex PCR reads. The table records 550,000 to 800,000 distinct CDR3 sequences, about 16% of them present only once. Material for sequencing was blood. This receptor was obtained from a man younger than 30 with Graves' hyperthyroidism.

The CDR3 is CASSELAGGHEQFF. CDR3 DNA: TGTGCCAGCAGTGAACTAGCGGGGGGCCATGAGCAGTTCTTC. This chain links TRBV6-1 with TRBJ2-1, with TRBD2 matching over 11 bases. Germline V gives CDR1 MNHNS, CDR2 SASEGT. Trimming removed 2 bases from V and 8 bases from J; junction bases left unmatched: 2. The CDR3 consists of 14 residues.